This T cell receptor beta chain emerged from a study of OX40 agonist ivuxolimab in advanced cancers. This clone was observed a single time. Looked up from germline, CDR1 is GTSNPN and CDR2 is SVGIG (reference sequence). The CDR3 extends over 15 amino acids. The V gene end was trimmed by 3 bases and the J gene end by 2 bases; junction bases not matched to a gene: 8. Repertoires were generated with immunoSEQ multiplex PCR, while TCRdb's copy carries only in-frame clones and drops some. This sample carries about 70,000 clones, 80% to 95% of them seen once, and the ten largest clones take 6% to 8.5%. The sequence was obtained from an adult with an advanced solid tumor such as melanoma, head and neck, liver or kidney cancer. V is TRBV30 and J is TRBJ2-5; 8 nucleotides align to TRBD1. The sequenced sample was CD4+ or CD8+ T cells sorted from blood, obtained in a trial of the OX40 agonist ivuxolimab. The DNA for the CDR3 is TGTGCCTGGAGCGGCGGACAGGGAACTCAAGAGACCCAGTACTTC. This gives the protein CAWSGGQGTQETQYF.